This section outlines one T cell receptor beta chain sequence together with its context. Its antigen is still unknown. A read error may explain this, as a much larger clone is one base away. The DNA is left out, because the CDR3 cannot be placed on it with certainty; the CDR3 is given as TCRdb lists it. The entry originates in a study of blood T cells in healthy people across ages. Study outcomes and limitations: A conclusive naive versus antigen-experienced comparison was prevented by the unsorted PBMCs. Researchers judged that diversity estimates from one million T cells fell short of true values.

Primers used in a second PCR of about 7 to 12 cycles were a sample-barcoded 5' primer and a J-beta primer mix. All samples gave at least 2.5 million CDR3-containing paired-end reads. TCRdb processed the 5' RACE reads anew with MiXCR; each CDR3 protein has one entry. The table shows about 1.7 million distinct CDR3 sequences, with over 25% occurring only once. CDR1 and CDR2 from the germline V gene are ENHRY and SYGVKD. The CDR3 comprises 12 residues, both ends counted. The rearrangement links TRBV10-3 to TRBJ2-1. The receptor comes from a woman younger than 45 in good health. The sequenced sample consisted of blood. The CDR3: CAISEFGNGQFF.